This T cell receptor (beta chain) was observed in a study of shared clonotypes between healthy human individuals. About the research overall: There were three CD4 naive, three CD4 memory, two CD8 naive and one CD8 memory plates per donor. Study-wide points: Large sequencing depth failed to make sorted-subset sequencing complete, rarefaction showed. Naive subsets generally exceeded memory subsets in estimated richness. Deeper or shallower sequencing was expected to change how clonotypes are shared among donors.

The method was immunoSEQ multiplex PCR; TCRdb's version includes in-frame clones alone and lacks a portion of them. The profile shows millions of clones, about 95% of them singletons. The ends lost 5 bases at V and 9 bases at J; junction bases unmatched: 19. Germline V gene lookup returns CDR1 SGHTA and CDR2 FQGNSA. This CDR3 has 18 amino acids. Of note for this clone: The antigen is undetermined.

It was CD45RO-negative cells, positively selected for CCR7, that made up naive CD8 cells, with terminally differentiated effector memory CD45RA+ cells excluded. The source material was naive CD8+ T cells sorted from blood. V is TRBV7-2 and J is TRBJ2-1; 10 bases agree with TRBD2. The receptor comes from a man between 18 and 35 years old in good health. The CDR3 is CASSLPGLADAHGSEQFF. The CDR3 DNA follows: TGTGCCAGCAGCCTCCCTGGACTAGCGGACGCCCACGGCAGTGAGCAGTTCTTC. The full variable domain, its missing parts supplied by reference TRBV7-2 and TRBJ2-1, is GAGVSQSPSNKVTEKGKDVELRCDPISGHTALYWYRQSLGQGLEFLIYFQGNSAPDKSGLPSDRFSAERTGGSVSTLTIQRTQQEDSAVYLCASSLPGLADAHGSEQFFGPGTRLTVL.